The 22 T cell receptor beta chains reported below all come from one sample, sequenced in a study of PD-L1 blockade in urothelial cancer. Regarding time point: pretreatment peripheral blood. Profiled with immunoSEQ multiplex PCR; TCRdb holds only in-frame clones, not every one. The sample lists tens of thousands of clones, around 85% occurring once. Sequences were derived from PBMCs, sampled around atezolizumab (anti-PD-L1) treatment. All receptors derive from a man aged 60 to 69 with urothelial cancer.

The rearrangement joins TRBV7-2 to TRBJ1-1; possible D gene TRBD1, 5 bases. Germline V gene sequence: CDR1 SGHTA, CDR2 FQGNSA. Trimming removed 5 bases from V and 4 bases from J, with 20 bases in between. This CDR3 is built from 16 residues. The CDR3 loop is CASSILPAGQGTEAFF. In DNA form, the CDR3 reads TGTGCCAGCAGCATCCTACCGGCGGGGCAGGGCACTGAAGCTTTCTTT.

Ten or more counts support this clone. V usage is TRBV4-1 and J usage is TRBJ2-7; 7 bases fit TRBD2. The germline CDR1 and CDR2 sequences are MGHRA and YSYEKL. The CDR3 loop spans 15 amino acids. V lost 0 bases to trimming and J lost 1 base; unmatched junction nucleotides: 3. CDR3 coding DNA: TGCGCCAGCAGCCAAGACTCTAGCGGTTCCTACGAGCAGTACTTC. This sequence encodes CASSQDSSGSYEQYF.

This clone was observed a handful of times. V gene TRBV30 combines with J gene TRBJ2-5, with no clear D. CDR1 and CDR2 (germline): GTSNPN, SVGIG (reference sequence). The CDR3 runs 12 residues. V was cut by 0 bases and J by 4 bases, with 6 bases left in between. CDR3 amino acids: CAWSVTAETQYF. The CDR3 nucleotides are TGTGCCTGGAGTGTAACAGCAGAGACCCAGTACTTC.

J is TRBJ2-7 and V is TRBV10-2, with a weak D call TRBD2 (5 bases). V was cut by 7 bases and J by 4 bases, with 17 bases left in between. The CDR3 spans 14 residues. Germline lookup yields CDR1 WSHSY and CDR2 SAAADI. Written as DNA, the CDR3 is TGCGCCAGCACCTCGGGATCCTCACCGTACGAGCAGTACTTC. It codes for CASTSGSSPYEQYF.

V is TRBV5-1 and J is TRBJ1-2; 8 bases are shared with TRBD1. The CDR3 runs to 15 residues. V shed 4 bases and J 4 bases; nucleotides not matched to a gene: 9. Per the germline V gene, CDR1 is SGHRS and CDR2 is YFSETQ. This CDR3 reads CASSIGQGEGYGYTF. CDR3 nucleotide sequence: TGCGCCAGCAGCATAGGACAGGGCGAGGGCTATGGCTACACCTTC.

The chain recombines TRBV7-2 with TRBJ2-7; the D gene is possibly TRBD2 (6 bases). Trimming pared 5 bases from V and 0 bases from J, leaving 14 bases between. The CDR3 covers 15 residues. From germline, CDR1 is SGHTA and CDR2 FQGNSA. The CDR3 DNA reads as TGTGCCAGCAGCCCCCGGGTAGCGGTCTCCTACGAGCAGTACTTC. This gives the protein CASSPRVAVSYEQYF.

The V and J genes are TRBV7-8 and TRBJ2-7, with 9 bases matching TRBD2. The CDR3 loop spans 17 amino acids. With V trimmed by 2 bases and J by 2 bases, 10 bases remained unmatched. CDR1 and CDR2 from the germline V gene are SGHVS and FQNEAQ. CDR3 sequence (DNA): TGTGCCAGCAGCTTAATCCTCCGAGCGGGGGGTACCTACGAGCAGTACTTC. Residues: CASSLILRAGGTYEQYF.

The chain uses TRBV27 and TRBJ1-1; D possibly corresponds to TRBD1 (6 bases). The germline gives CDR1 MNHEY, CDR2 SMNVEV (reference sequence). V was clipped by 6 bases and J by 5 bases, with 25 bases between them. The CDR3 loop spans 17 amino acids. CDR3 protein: CASSPKGGGEFWTEAFF. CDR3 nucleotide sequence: TGTGCCAGCAGCCCCAAAGGGGGGGGTGAGTTTTGGACTGAAGCTTTCTTT.

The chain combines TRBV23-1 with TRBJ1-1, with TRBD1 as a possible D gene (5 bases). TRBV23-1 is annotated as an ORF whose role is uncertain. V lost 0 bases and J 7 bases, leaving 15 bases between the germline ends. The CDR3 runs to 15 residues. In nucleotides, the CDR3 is TGCGCCAGCAGTCAATCCCGAGCAGGGAGGGGTGAAGCTTTCTTT. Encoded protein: CASSQSRAGRGEAFF.

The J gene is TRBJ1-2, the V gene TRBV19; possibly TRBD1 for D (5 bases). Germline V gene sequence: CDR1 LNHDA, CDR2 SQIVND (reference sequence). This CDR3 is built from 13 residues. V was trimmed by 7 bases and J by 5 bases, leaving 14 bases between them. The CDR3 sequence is CASTSGTSYGYTF. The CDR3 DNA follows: TGTGCCAGTACCTCCGGGACTTCTTATGGCTACACCTTC.

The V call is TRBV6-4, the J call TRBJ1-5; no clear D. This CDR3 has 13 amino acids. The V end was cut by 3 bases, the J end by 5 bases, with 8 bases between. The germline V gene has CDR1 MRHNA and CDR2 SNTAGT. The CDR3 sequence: CASSEEVDQPQHF. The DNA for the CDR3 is TGTGCCAGCAGTGAAGAGGTAGATCAGCCCCAGCATTTT.

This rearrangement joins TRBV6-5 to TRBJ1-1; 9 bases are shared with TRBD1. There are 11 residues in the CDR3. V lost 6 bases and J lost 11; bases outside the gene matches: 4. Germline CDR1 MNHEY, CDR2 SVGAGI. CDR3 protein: CASRRDRDAFF. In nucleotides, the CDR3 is TGTGCCAGCAGACGGGACAGGGATGCTTTCTTT.

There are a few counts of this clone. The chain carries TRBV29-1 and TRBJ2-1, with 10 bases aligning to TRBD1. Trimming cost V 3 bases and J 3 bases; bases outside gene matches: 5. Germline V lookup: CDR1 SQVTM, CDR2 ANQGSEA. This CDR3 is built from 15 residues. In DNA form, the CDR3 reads TGCAGCGTTGATCGGGGACAGGGGAGCTACAATGAGCAGTTCTTC. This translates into CSVDRGQGSYNEQFF.

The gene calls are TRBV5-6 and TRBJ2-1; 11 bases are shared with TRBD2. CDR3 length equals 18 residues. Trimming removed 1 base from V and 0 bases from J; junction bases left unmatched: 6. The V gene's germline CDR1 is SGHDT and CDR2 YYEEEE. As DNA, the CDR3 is TGTGCCAGCAGCTTGTACCTAGCGGGGGGCAACTCCTACAATGAGCAGTTCTTC. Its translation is CASSLYLAGGNSYNEQFF.

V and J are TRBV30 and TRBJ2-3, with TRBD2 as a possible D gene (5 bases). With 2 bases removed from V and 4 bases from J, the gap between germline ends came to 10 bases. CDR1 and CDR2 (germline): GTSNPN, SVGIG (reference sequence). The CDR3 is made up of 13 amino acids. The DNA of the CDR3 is TGTGCCTGGAGTCTAGCTGGTTCAGATACGCAGTATTTT. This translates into CAWSLAGSDTQYF. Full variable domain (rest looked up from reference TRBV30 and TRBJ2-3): SQTIHQWPATLVQPVGSPLSLECTVEGTSNPNLYWYRQAAGRGLQLLFYSVGIGQISSEVPQNLSASRPQDRQFILSSKKLLLSDSGFYLCAWSLAGSDTQYFGPGTRLTVL.

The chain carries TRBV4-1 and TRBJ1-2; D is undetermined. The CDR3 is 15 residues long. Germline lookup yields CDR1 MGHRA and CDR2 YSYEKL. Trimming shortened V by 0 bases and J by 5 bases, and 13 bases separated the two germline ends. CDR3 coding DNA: TGCGCCAGCAGCCAAGATCCTAGCAGCTTTTATGGCTACACCTTC. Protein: CASSQDPSSFYGYTF.

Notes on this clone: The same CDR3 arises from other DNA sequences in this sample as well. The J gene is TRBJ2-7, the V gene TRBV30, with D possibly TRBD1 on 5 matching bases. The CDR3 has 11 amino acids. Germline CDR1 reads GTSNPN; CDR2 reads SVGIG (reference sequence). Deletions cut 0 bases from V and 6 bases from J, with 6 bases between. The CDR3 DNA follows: TGTGCCTGGAGTGTCAGGGTCGAGCAGTACTTC. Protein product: CAWSVRVEQYF.

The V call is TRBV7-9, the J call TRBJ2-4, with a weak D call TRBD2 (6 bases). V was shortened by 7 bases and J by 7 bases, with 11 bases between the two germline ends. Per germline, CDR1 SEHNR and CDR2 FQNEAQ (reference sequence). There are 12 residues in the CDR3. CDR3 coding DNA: TGTGCCAGCACAACGGAGGGGAACATTCAGTACTTC. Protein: CASTTEGNIQYF.

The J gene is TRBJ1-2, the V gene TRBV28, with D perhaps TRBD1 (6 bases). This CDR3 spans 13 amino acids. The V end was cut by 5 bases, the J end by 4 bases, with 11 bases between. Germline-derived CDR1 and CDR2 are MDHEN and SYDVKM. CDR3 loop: CASSRTAFYGYTF. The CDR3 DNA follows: TGTGCCAGCAGTCGGACAGCCTTCTATGGCTACACCTTC.

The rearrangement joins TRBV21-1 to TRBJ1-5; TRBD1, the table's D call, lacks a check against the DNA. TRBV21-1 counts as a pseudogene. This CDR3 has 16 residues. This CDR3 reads CASSNVVRALGQPQHF. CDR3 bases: TGTGCCAGCAGCAACGTTGTCAGGGCTCTCGGACAGCCCCAGCATTTT.

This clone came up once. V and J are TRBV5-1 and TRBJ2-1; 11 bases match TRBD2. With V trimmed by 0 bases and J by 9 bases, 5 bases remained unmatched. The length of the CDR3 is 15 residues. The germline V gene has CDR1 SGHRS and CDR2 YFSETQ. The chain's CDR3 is CASSLEGTSGGEQFF. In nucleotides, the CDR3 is TGCGCCAGCAGCTTGGAGGGGACTAGCGGCGGTGAGCAGTTCTTC.

CDR3 coding DNA: TGTGCCTGGAGGGCGGACAGGGGTAATCAGCCCCAGCATTTT. Amino acids: CAWRADRGNQPQHF. The chain is built from TRBV30 and TRBJ1-5, with 9 positions matching TRBD1. Unmatched junction bases numbered 4, after V lost 3 bases and J lost 4 bases. CDR1 is GTSNPN, CDR2 SVGIG, per germline (reference sequence). This CDR3 region has 14 residues. The whole variable domain, filled in from reference TRBV30 and TRBJ1-5, reads SQTIHQWPATLVQPVGSPLSLECTVEGTSNPNLYWYRQAAGRGLQLLFYSVGIGQISSEVPQNLSASRPQDRQFILSSKKLLLSDSGFYLCAWRADRGNQPQHFGDGTRLSIL.